The T cell receptor (beta chain) under discussion was sequenced for a study of T cell responses to AZD1222 COVID-19 vaccine. The CDR3 spans 16 residues. CDR1 is LNHDA, CDR2 SQIVND, per germline (reference sequence). Losses at the gene ends were 3 bases for V and 4 bases for J; bases not matched to a gene: 8. Clones were sequenced by immunoSEQ multiplex PCR, and TCRdb holds only the in-frame ones, with some missing. The data contain roughly 110,000 clones, about 89% of them singletons. Study results and limitations: Among spike-specific TCRs, nearly half reportedly target unmutated variant regions. Repertoire sampling happened only post peak T cell response. Baseline antibody screening turned up just six seropositive AZD1222 recipients.

To note about this clone: Its antigen is not identified.

The material was peripheral blood, obtained on day 0 of AZD1222 vaccination. The clonotype was recovered from an adult in good health. The chain has TRBV19 and TRBJ2-2; 7 bases are a match to TRBD1. The CDR3 bases are TGTGCCAGTAGTATGAGGAGAGGGGGCCCCACCGGGGAGCTGTTTTTT. This gives the protein CASSMRRGGPTGELFF.